This T cell receptor (beta chain) was found in a study of human T cells and chemical hapten exposure. Study-level information: The sensitizer, 2% DPC, was used on roughly 2 cm by roughly 2 cm of upper inner arm skin. Application of 0.01% DPC to the upper back was done by patch test, with a reading at 6 days.

TCRdb processed the RACE reads anew with MiXCR; each CDR3 protein has one entry. The sample lists 50,000 to 65,000 distinct CDR3 sequences, approximately 6.7% occurring once. Trimming cost V 3 bases and J 2 bases; bases outside gene matches: 23. CDR3 length: 23 amino acids. Germline V gene lookup returns CDR1 SEHNR and CDR2 FQNEAQ (reference sequence). Time point denoted: pre-sensitization, week 0. As for treatment: therapeutic diphenylcyclopropenone sensitization with weekly scalp DPC. Study outcomes and limitations: Patch test scores rose with PT1 expanded TCR counts, a positive correlation. Expanded TCRs clustered into significantly more large CDR3 similarity groups than controls, the analysis revealed.

At least ten counts were recorded for this clonotype. What it binds is not known. The source is a young woman with alopecia areata. Some clones in this sample may be carry-over from other donors' samples. This chain joins TRBV7-9 and TRBJ2-1, with 12 bases fitting TRBD2. The specimen comprised whole blood, sampled in connection with sensitization to the hapten diphenylcyclopropenone (DPC). The CDR3 DNA reads as TGTGCCAGCAGCTTCATCGGTTCGAATGGATTTGGACTAGCGGGGACCACCTACAATGAGCAGTTCTTC. Translated: CASSFIGSNGFGLAGTTYNEQFF.